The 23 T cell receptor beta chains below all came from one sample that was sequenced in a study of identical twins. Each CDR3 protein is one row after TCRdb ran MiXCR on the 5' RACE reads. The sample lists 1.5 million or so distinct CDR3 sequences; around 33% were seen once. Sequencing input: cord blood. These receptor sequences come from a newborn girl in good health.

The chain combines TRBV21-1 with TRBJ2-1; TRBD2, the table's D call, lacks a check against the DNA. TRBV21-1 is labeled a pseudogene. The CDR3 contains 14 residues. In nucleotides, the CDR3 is TGTGCCAGCCCCGGGAGGGCCCTCAACAATGAGCAGTTCTTC. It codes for CASPGRALNNEQFF.

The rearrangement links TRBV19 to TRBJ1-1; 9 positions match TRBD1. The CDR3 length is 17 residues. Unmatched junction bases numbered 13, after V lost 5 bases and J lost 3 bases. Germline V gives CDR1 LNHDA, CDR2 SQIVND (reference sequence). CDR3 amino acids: CASSPRDRALRDTEAFF. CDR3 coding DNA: TGTGCCAGTAGTCCCCGGGACAGGGCTTTGCGGGACACTGAAGCTTTCTTT. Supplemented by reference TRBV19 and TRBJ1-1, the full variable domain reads DGGITQSPKYLFRKEGQNVTLSCEQNLNHDAMYWYRQDPGQGLRLIYYSQIVNDFQKGDIAEGYSVSREKKESFPLTVTSAQKNPTAFYLCASSPRDRALRDTEAFFGQGTRLTVV.

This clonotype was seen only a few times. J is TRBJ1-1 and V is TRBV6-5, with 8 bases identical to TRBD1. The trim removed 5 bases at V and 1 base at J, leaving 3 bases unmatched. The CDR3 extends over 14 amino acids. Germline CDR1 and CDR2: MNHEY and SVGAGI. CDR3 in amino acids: CASSARGRNTEAFF. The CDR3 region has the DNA TGTGCCAGCAGTGCCAGGGGGCGGAACACTGAAGCTTTCTTT.

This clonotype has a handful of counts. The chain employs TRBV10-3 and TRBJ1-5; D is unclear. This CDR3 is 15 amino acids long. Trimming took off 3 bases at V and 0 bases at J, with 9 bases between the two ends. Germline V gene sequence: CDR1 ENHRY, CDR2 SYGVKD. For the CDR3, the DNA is TGTGCCATCAGTGAACGAGGGCATAGCAATCAGCCCCAGCATTTT. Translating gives CAISERGHSNQPQHF.

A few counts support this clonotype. This CDR3 is CSATYYEQYF. The CDR3 coding sequence is TGCAGTGCTACATACTACGAGCAGTACTTC. The chain combines TRBV20-1 with TRBJ2-5; D gene ambiguous. The DNA end lines up better with TRBJ2-7; the J call may be wrong. This CDR3 spans 10 amino acids. From germline, CDR1 is DFQATT and CDR2 SNEGSKA (reference sequence).

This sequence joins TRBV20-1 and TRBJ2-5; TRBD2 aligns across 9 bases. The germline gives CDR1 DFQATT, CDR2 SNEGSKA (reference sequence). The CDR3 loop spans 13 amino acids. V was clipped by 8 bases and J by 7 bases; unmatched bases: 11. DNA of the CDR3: TGCAGTACCCCGACTAGCGGCCTAGGGACCCAGTACTTC. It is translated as CSTPTSGLGTQYF.

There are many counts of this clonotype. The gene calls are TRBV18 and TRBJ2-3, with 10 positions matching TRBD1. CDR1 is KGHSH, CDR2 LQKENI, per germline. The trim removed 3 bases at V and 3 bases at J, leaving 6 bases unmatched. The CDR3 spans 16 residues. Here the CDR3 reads CASSPPGQGGTDTQYF. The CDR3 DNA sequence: TGTGCCAGCTCACCCCCTGGACAGGGGGGGACAGATACGCAGTATTTT.

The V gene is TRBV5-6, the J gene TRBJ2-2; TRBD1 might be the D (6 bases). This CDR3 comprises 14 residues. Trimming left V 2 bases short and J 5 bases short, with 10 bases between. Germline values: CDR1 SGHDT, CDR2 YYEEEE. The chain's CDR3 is CASSFNQGTGELFF. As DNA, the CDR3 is TGTGCCAGCAGCTTCAATCAGGGGACCGGGGAGCTGTTTTTT. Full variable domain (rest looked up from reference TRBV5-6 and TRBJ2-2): DAGVTQSPTHLIKTRGQQVTLRCSPKSGHDTVSWYQQALGQGPQFIFQYYEEEERQRGNFPDRFSGHQFPNYSSELNVNALLLGDSALYLCASSFNQGTGELFFGEGSRLTVL.

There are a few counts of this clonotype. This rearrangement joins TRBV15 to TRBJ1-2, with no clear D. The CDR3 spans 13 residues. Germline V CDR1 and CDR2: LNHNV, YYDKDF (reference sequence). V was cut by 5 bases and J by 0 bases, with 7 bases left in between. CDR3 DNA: TGTGCCACCAGCTTTGACTCTAACTATGGCTACACCTTC. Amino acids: CATSFDSNYGYTF.

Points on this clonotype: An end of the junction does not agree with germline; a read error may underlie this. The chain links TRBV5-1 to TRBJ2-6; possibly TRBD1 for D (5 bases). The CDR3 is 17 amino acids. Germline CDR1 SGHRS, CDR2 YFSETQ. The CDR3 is CASSSRTLTSGANVPTF. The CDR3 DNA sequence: TGCGCCAGCAGCTCTCGGACCCTTACCTCTGGGGCCAACGTCCCGACTTTC.

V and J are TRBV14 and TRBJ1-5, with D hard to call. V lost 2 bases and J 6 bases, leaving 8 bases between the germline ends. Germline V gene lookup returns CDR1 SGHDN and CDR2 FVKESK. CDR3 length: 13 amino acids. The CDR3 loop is CASSQKYGQPQHF. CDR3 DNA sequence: TGTGCCAGCAGCCAAAAATACGGTCAGCCCCAGCATTTT.

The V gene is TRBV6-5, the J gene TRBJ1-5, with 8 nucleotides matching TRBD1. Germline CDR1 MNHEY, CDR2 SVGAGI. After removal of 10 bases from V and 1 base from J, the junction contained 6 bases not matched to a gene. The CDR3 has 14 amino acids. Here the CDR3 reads CATLTGDSNQPQHF. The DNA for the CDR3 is TGTGCCACCCTGACAGGGGACAGCAATCAGCCCCAGCATTTT.

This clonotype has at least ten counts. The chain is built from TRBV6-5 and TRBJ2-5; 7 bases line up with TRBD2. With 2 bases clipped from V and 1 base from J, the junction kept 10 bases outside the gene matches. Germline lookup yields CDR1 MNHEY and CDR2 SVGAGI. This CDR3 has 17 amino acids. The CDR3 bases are TGTGCCAGCAGTTACGGGGGACTACTGTCTTCCCAAGAGACCCAGTACTTC. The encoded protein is CASSYGGLLSSQETQYF.

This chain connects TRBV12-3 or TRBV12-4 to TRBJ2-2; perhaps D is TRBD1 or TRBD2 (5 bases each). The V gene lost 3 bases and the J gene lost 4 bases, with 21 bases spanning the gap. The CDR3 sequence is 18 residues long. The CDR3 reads CASSFQGLWGRGTGELFF. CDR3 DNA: TGTGCCAGCAGTTTTCAGGGTTTATGGGGCCGGGGCACCGGGGAGCTGTTTTTT.

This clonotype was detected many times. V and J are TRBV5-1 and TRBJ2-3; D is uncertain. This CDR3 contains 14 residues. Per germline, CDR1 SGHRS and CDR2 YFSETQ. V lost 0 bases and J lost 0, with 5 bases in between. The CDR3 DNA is TGCGCCAGCAGCTTGGAATCTAGCACAGATACGCAGTATTTT. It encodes CASSLESSTDTQYF.

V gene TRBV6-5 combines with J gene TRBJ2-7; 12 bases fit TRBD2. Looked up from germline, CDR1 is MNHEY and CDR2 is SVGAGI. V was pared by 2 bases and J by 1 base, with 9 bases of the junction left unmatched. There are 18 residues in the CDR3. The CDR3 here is CASSYRLAGATASYEQYF. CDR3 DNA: TGTGCCAGCAGTTACCGACTAGCGGGGGCAACCGCTTCCTACGAGCAGTACTTC.

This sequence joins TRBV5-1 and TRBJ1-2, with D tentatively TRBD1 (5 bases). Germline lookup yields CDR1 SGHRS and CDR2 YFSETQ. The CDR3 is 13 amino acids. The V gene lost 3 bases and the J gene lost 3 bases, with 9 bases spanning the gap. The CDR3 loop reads CASSWGVDYGYTF. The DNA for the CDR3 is TGCGCCAGCAGCTGGGGGGTAGACTATGGCTACACCTTC. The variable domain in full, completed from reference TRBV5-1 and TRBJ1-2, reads KAGVTQTPRYLIKTRGQQVTLSCSPISGHRSVSWYQQTPGQGLQFLFEYFSETQRNKGNFPGRFSGRQFSNSRSEMNVSTLELGDSALYLCASSWGVDYGYTFGSGTRLTVV.

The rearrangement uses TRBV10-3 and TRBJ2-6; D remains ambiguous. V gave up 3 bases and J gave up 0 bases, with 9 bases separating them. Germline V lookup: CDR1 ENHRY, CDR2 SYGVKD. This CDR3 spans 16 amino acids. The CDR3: CAISDRFSSGANVLTF. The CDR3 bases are TGTGCCATCAGTGATAGGTTCAGCTCTGGGGCCAACGTCCTGACTTTC.

CDR3 sequence (DNA): TGTGCCAGCAGCCCCCGACGGAACCCAACTAATGAAAAACTGTTTTTT. It yields the protein CASSPRRNPTNEKLFF. V is TRBV7-2 and J is TRBJ1-4; the D is unclear. This CDR3 comprises 16 residues. The V and J ends lost 5 bases and 0 bases respectively, with 13 bases between them. Germline V gives CDR1 SGHTA, CDR2 FQGNSA. Complete variable domain (other parts from reference TRBV7-2 and TRBJ1-4): GAGVSQSPSNKVTEKGKDVELRCDPISGHTALYWYRQSLGQGLEFLIYFQGNSAPDKSGLPSDRFSAERTGGSVSTLTIQRTQQEDSAVYLCASSPRRNPTNEKLFFGSGTQLSVL.

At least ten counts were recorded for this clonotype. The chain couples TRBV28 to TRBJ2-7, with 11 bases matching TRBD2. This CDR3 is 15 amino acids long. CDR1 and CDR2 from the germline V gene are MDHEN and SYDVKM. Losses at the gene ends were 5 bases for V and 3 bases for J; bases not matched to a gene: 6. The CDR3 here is CASSHTSGRLYEQYF. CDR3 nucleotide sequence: TGTGCCAGCAGTCACACTAGCGGGAGACTCTACGAGCAGTACTTC.

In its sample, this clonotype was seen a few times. CDR3 in amino acids: CASSAGTSGRNEQFF. The CDR3 DNA reads TGTGCCAGCAGCGCCGGGACTAGCGGGAGGAATGAGCAGTTCTTC. This chain uses TRBV25-1 with TRBJ2-1, with 15 bases matching TRBD2. V was clipped by 6 bases and J by 7 bases; unmatched bases: 4. The CDR3 totals 15 residues. Germline loops: CDR1 MGHDK, CDR2 SYGVNS.

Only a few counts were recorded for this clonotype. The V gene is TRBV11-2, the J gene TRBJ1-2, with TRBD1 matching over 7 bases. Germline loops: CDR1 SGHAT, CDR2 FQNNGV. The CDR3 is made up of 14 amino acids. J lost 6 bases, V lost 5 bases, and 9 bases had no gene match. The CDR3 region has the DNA TGTGCCAGCAGCACCCCCAGGGGGAAGCATGGCTACACCTTC. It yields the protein CASSTPRGKHGYTF.

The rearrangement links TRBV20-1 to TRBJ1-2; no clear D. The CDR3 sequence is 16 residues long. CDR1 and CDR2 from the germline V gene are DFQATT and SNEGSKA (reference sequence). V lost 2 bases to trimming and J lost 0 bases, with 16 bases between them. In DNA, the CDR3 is TGCAGTGCTAGAAGCCGAGCGGGGATTCCTAACTATGGCTACACCTTC. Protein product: CSARSRAGIPNYGYTF.